This TCR beta chain is from a study of T-cell memory formation after mild COVID-19. Employing constant-segment primers, 5'RACE generated TCR alpha and TCR beta cDNA libraries bearing sample barcodes and UMIs. In TCRdb, the 5' RACE reads were re-called with MiXCR into one record per CDR3 protein. This sample has more than 250,000 distinct CDR3 sequences; over 15% occur once, and the top ten carry around 23%. Looked up from germline, CDR1 is MNHNS and CDR2 is SASEGT. The CDR3 is made up of 13 amino acids. Details on this clonotype: Mismatch with germline at one junction end may stem from a read error.

The chain is built from TRBV6-1 and TRBJ2-1, with 7 bases matching TRBD2. Material: PBMCs or a T cell subset sorted from them (not recorded which). The TCR originated in a young man who had mild COVID-19 (a few samples of this study predate the infection). Cell type and time point are not known. The DNA for the CDR3 is TGTGCCAGCAGTGAACTTGGGGGGGATGATCAGTTCTTC. Protein: CASSELGGDDQFF.